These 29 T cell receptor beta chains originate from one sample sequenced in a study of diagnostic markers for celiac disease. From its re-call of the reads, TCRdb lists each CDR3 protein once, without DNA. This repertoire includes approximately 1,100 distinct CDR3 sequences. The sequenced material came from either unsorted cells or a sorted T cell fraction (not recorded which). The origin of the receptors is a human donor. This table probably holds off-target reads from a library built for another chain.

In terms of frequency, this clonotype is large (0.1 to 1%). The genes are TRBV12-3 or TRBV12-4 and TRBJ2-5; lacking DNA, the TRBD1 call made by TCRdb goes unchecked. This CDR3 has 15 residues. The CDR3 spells CASSFSGRGQETQYF.

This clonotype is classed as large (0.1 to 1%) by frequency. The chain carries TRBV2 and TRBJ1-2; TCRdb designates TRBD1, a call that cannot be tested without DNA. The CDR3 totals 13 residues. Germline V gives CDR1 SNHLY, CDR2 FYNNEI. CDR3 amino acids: CASTTGENYGYTF.

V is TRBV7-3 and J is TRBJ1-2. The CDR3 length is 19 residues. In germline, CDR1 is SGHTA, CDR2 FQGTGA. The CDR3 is CASSFYICSAKWGLYGYTF.

The CDR3: CASDLSGNTIYF. This sequence joins TRBV12-3 or TRBV12-4 and TRBJ1-3. This CDR3 has 12 amino acids.

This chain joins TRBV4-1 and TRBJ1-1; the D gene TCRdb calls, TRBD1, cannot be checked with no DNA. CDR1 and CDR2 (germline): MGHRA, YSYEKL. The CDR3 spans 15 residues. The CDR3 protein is CASSQEEFLEGSTFF.

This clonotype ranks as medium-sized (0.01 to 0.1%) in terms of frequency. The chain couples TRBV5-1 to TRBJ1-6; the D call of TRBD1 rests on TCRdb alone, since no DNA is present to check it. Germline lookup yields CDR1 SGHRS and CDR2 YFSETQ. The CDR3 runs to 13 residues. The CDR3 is CASSARQDSPLHF.

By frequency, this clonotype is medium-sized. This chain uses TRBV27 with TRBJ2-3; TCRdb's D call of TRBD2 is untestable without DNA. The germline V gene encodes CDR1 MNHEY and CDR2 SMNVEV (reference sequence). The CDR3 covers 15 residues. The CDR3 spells CASSLDSGRTDTQYF.

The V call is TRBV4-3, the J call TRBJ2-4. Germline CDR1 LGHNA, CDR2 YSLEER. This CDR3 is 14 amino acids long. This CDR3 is CASSSTAEGDIHYF.

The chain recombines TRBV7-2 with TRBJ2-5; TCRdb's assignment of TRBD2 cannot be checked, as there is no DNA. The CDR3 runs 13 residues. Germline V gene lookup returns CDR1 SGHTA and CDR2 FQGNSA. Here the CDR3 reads CASSPSFQETQYF.

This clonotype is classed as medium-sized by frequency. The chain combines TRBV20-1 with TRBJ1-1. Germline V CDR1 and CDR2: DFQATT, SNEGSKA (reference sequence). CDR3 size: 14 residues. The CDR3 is CSAGSGSLNTEAFF.

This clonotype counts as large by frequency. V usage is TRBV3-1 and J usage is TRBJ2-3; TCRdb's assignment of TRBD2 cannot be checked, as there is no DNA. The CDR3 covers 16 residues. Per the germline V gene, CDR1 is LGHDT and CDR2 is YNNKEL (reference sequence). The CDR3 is CASSQALAGGTDTQYF.

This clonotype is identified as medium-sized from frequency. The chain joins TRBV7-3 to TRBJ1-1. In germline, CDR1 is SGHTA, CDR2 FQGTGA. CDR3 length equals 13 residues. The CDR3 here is CASSSQSNTEAFF.

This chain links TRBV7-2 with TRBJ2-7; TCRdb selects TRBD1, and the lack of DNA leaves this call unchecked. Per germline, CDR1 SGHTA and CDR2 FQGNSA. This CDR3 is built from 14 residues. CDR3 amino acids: CASSFEVGRYEQYF.

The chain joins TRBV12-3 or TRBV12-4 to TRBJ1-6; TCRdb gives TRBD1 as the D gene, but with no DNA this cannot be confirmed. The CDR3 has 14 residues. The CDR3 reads CASSPRGPNSPLHF.

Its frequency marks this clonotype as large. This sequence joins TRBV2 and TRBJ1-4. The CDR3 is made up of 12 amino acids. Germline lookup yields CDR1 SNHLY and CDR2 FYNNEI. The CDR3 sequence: CASTGESEKLFF.

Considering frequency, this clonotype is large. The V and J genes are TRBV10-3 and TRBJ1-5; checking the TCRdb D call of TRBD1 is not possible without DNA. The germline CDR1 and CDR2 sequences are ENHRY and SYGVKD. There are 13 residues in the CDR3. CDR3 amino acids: CATTTGLNQPQHF.

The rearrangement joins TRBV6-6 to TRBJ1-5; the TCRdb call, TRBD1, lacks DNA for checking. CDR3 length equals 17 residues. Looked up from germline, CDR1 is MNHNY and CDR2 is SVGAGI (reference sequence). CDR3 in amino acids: CASSKGRTGGGNQPQHF.

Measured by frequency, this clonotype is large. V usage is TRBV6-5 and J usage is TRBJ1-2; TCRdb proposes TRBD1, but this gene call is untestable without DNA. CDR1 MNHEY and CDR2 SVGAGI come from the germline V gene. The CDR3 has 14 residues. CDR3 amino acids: CATNRGRRNYGYTF.

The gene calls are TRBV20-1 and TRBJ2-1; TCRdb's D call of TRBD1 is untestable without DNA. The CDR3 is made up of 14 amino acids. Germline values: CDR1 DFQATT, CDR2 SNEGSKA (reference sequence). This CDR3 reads CSARGAAEVNEQFF.

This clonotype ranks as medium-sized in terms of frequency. The CDR3 protein is CATIQGDNQPQHF. The V gene is TRBV10-3, the J gene TRBJ1-5; checking the TCRdb D call of TRBD1 is not possible without DNA. The germline gives CDR1 ENHRY, CDR2 SYGVKD. The CDR3 extends over 13 amino acids.

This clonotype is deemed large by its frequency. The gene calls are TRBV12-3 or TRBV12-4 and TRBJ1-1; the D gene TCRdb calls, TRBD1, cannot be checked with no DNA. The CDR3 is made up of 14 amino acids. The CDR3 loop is CASSLGQGLTEAFF.

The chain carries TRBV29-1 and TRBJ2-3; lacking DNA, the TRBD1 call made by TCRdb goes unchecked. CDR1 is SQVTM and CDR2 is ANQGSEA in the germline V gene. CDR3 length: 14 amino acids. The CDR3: CSVETETDGDTQYF.

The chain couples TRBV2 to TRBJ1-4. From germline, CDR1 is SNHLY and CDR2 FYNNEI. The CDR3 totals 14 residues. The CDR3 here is CASSASAGVEKLFF.

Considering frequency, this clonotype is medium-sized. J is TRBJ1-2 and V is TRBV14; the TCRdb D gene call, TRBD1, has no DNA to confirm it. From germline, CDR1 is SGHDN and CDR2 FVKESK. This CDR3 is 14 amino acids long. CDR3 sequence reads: CASSHYRVDYGYTF.

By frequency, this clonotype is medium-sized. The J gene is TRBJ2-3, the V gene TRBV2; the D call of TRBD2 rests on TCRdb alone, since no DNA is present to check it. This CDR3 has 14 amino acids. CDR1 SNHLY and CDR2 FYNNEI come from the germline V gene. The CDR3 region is CASGLAGSTDTQYF.

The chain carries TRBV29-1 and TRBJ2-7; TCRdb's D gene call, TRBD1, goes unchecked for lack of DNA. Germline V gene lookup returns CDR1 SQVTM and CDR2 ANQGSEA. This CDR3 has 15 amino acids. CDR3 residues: CSIRDRAPLYYEQYF.

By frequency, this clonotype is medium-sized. This chain's CDR3 is CSAREGSASYNEQFF. J is TRBJ2-1 and V is TRBV20-1. The germline CDR1 and CDR2 sequences are DFQATT and SNEGSKA (reference sequence). There are 15 residues in the CDR3.

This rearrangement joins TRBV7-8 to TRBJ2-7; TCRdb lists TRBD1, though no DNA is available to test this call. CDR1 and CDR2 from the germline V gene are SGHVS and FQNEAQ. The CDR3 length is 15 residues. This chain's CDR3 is CASSFRQGGSYEQYF.

CDR3 region: CASSLRAGLGTGELFF. The chain joins TRBV7-2 to TRBJ2-2; with no DNA, the TCRdb D assignment of TRBD1 cannot be verified. Germline V gene sequence: CDR1 SGHTA, CDR2 FQGNSA. CDR3 length equals 16 residues.